This T cell receptor beta chain was identified during a study of cytomegalovirus exposure and HLA in healthy donors. In this sample, this clone turned up a few times. As yet, its antigen is unknown. Germline lookup yields CDR1 MNHEY and CDR2 SMNVEV (reference sequence). The CDR3 length is 13 residues. Trimming removed 3 bases at V and 3 bases at J, with 3 bases between. Study-wide results and caveats: Fewer than 200 TCR beta chains were listed as cytomegalovirus-associated. Donors were assumed by presence/absence analyses to have roughly uniform sequencing depth.

PCR primers comprised 60 Vbeta and 13 Jbeta primers. Original processing methods: An analysis that came later counted 80 million or so unique TCR beta chains, approximately 10 million shared. TCRdb's copy holds only in-frame clones and misses some; the assay was immunoSEQ multiplex PCR. V, J and clone size are taken as reported in that table, and D and trimming were inferred from the DNA itself. The repertoire includes roughly 99,000 clones, 73% of them detected once, and 7.8% sits in the top ten. The sequenced sample consisted of PBMCs. This clonotype was sampled from a man aged 25-45 years in good health and CMV-seronegative. The V gene is TRBV27, the J gene TRBJ1-6, with D uncertain. Written as DNA, the CDR3 is TGTGCCAGCAGTTTCAGCTATAATTCACCCCTCCACTTT. Its protein is CASSFSYNSPLHF.